Sequencing of this TCR beta chain was carried out in a study of post-analysis software for immune sequencing data. General observations from the study: When compared against controls, multiple sclerosis patients showed significantly lower normalized Chao1 diversity. There were about five TRBV segments more frequent in patients than controls, and TRBV5-6, TRBV5-1 and TRBV20-1 were among them.

This CDR3 region has 12 residues. V was trimmed by 6 bases and J by 9 bases, leaving 12 bases between them. The library was made from cDNA and included unique molecular identifiers. TCRdb fed the PCR reads into MiXCR, producing one record per CDR3 protein. The sample holds roughly 730,000 distinct CDR3 sequences, roughly 27% seen once. This clonotype was seen only a few times. Its antigen is not identified. Material for sequencing was blood. The chain uses TRBV12-3 or TRBV12-4 and TRBJ2-1, with D possibly being TRBD2 (6 bases). The receptor was isolated from a girl aged 5-17 years with multiple sclerosis. For the CDR3, the DNA is TGTGCCAGCAGCCGACTAGTATTTGAGCAGTTCTTC. Amino acid sequence: CASSRLVFEQFF.